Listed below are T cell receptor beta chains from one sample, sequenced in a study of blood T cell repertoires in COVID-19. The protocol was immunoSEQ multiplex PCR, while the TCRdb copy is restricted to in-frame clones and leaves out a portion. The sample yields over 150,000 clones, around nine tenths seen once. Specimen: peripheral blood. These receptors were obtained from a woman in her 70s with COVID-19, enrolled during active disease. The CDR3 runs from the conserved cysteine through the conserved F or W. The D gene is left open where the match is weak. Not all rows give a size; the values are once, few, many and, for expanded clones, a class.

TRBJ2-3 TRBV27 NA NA CASSLRGNTDTQYF TGTGCCAGCAGTTTACGGGGGAACACAGATACGCAGTATTTT
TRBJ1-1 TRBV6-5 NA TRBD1 CASRSGGRAEAFF TGTGCCAGCAGATCAGGGGGCCGGGCTGAAGCTTTCTTT
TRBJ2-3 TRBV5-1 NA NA CASSLEATTDTQYF TGCGCCAGCAGCTTGGAAGCAACCACAGATACGCAGTATTTT
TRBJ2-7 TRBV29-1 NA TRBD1 CSVHQTGAGEQYF TGCAGCGTCCACCAGACAGGGGCGGGCGAGCAGTACTTC
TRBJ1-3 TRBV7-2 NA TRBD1 CASSWDRSSGNTIYF TGTGCCAGCAGCTGGGACAGAAGCTCTGGAAACACCATATATTTT
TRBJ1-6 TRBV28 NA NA CASSTDSSYNSPLHF TGTGCCAGCAGTACGGACAGCTCCTATAATTCACCCCTCCACTTT
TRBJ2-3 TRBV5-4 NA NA CASSLFVVPPTDTQYF TGTGCCAGCAGCTTGTTCGTTGTTCCCCCCACAGATACGCAGTATTTT
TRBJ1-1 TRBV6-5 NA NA CASILDRSGTEAFF TGTGCCAGCATTCTAGACAGATCGGGCACTGAAGCTTTCTTT
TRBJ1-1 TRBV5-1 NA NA CASSLSGGLEAFF TGCGCCAGCAGCTTGTCTGGGGGCCTTGAAGCTTTCTTT
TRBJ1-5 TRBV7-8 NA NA CASSLDGRGNQPQHF TGTGCCAGCAGCTTAGATGGGAGGGGGAATCAGCCCCAGCATTTT
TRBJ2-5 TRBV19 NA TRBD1 CASRGQGRSQETQYF TGTGCCAGTAGGGGACAGGGGAGATCTCAAGAGACCCAGTACTTC
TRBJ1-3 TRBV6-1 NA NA CASSEQLGNTIYF TGTGCCAGCAGTGAACAATTGGGAAACACCATATATTTT
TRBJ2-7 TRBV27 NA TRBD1 CASSLDRGNEQYF TGTGCCAGCAGTTTAGACAGGGGGAACGAGCAGTACTTC
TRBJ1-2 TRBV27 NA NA CASSLMSGVGGYTF TGTGCCAGCAGTTTAATGTCGGGAGTGGGCGGCTACACCTTC
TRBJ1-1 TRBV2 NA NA CASGRGNTEAFF TGTGCCAGCGGGAGGGGGAACACTGAAGCTTTCTTT
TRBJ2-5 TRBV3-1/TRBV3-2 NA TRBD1 CASSETGVWETQYF TGTGCCAGCAGCGAGACAGGGGTCTGGGAGACCCAGTACTTC
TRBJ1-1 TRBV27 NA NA CASSPQGNTEAFF TGTGCCAGCAGCCCCCAGGGGAACACTGAAGCTTTCTTT
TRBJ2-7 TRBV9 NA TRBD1 CASSVQAGGLYEQYF TGTGCCAGCAGCGTACAGGCAGGGGGCCTATACGAGCAGTACTTC
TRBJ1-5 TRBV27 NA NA CASSSAGLTQPQHF TGTGCCAGCAGTTCGGCAGGGCTGACTCAGCCCCAGCATTTT
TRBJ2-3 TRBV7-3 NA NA CASSPHQRSTDTQYF TGTGCCAGCAGCCCCCACCAGCGTAGCACAGATACGCAGTATTTT
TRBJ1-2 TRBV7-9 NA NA CASSPSTVTSYGYTF TGTGCCAGCAGCCCTTCGACAGTTACCAGTTATGGCTACACCTTC
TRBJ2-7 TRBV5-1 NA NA CASSLYTRGEQYF TGCGCCAGCAGCCTGTATACAAGAGGCGAGCAGTACTTC
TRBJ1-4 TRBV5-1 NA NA CASSLSQALNEKLFF TGCGCCAGCAGCTTGTCACAGGCTCTGAATGAAAAACTGTTTTTT
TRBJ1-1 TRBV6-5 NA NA CASTRDIYTEAFF TGTGCCAGCACCCGGGACATCTACACTGAAGCTTTCTTT
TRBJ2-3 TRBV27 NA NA CASIPRGTDTQYF TGTGCCAGCATCCCGAGGGGCACAGATACGCAGTATTTT
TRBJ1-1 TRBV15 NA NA CATSPGRLVQGYEAFF TGTGCCACCAGCCCGGGACGCCTTGTACAGGGCTATGAAGCTTTCTTT
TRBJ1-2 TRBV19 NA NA CATTVPLYGYTF TGTGCCACTACAGTGCCCCTTTATGGCTACACCTTC
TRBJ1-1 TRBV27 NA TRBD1 CASSLSTGVVTEAFF TGTGCCAGCAGTTTATCGACAGGGGTGGTCACTGAAGCTTTCTTT
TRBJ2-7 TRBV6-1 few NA CASSEILRHYEQYF TGTGCCAGCAGTGAAATTCTCAGGCACTACGAGCAGTACTTC
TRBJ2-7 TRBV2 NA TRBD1 CASTMDRSYEQYF TGTGCCAGCACTATGGACAGGTCCTACGAGCAGTACTTC
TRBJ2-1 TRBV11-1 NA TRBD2 CASSRLLAGGLGEQFF TGTGCCAGCAGTCGACTACTAGCGGGAGGACTCGGTGAGCAGTTCTTC
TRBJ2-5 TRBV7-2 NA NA CASSMAGQETQYF TGTGCCAGCAGCATGGCAGGACAAGAGACCCAGTACTTC
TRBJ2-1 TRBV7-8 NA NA CASSLEPGTVYNEQFF TGTGCCAGCAGCTTAGAACCCGGGACTGTATACAATGAGCAGTTCTTC
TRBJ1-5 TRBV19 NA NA CASSIGQNSNQPQHF TGTGCCAGTAGTATAGGACAGAATAGCAATCAGCCCCAGCATTTT
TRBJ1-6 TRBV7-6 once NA CASSLALSSEGSPLHF TGTGCCAGCAGCTTAGCGCTTAGCAGTGAAGGTTCACCCCTCCACTTT
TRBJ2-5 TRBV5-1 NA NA CASSWGPGGETQYF TGCGCCAGCAGCTGGGGCCCAGGGGGGGAGACCCAGTACTTC
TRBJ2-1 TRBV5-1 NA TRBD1 CASSKGQGAYNEQFF TGCGCCAGCAGCAAGGGACAGGGGGCCTACAATGAGCAGTTCTTC
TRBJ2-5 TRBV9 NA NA CASSVAFEQGQETQYF TGTGCCAGCAGCGTAGCTTTCGAACAGGGCCAAGAGACCCAGTACTTC
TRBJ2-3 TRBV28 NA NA CASSLEGRGTDTQYF TGTGCCAGCAGTTTGGAGGGCAGGGGCACAGATACGCAGTATTTT
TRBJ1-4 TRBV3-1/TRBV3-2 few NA CASSHHSTNEKLFF TGTGCCAGCAGCCATCACTCAACTAATGAAAAACTGTTTTTT
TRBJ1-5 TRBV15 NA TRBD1 CATSRVPGQSFSNQPQHF TGTGCCACCAGCAGAGTCCCGGGACAGAGCTTTAGCAATCAGCCCCAGCATTTT